The sequence of this TCR beta chain was determined in a study of human thymus T cells. This clone was seen just once. Antigen specificity is unknown. Assay used: immunoSEQ multiplex PCR; TCRdb lists only in-frame clones, some missing. The sample lists tens of thousands of clones, approximately 95% occurring once. Thymic material originated from resections removed in the course of corrective heart surgery. Infants served as donors; they were healthy and Finnish and were having corrective surgery for congenital heart defects. Study outcomes and limitations: Unrelated individuals were reported by related research to share highly overlapping thymic repertoires. Repertoires sampled from thymus and blood appeared biased in V and J gene usage.

V was pared by 2 bases and J by 4 bases, with 8 bases of the junction left unmatched. CDR1 and CDR2 from the germline V gene are LGHNT and FRNRAP. This CDR3 contains 17 residues. This TCR was recovered from a girl younger than two with a congenital heart defect but otherwise immunologically healthy. The chain links TRBV12-5 to TRBJ2-1; 10 nucleotides align to TRBD1. Sequenced sample: thymus tissue. The CDR3 DNA follows: TGTGCTAGTGGTTTGAAAACCGGGACAGGGGAATACAATGAGCAGTTCTTC. Translated: CASGLKTGTGEYNEQFF.